This TCR beta chain derives from a study of OX40 agonist ivuxolimab in advanced cancers. Study-wide background: Dosing consisted of intravenous ivuxolimab at 0.01 to 10 mg/kg every 2 weeks.

V was shortened by 5 bases and J by 2 bases, with 13 bases between the two germline ends. The CDR3 totals 15 residues. Germline CDR1 is MDHEN and CDR2 is SYDVKM. This clone was recorded once. Its antigen remains unknown. TCRdb's copy holds only in-frame clones and misses some; the assay was immunoSEQ multiplex PCR. Found here are around 59,000 clones, about nine tenths of them singletons; the top ten hold roughly 12%. The study, taken as a whole, reports: Clonal expansion by week 6 occurred in CD4+ and CD8+ blood T cells (at 0.1 to 3.0 mg/kg).

The clonotype was recovered from an adult with an advanced solid tumor such as melanoma, head and neck, liver or kidney cancer. V gene TRBV28 combines with J gene TRBJ1-5; D perhaps matches TRBD1 (5 bases). The sequenced sample was CD4+ or CD8+ T cells sorted from blood, obtained in a trial of the OX40 agonist ivuxolimab. CDR3 DNA sequence: TGTGCCAGCAGTGCCGGCCTGGGGGGCAATCAGCCCCAGCATTTT. This encodes CASSAGLGGNQPQHF.